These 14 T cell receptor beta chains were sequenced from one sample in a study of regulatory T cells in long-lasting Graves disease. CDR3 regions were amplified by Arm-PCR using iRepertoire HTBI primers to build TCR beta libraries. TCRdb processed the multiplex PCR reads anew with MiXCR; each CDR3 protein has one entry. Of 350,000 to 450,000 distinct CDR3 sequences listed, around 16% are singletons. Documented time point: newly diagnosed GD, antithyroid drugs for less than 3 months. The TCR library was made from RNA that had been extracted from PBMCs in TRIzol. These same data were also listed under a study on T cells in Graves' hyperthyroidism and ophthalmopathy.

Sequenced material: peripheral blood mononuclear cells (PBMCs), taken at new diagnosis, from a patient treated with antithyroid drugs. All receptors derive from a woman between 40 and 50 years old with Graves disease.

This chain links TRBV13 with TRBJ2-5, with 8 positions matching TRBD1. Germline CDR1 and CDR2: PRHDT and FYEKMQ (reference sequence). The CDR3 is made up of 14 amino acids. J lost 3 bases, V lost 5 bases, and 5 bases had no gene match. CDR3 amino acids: CASSGGTGEETQYF. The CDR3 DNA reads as TGTGCCAGCAGCGGAGGGACAGGAGAAGAGACCCAGTACTTC.

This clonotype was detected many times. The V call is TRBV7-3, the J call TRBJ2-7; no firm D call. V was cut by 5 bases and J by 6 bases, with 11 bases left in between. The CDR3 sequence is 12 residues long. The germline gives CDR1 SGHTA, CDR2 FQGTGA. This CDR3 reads CASSLGSSEQYF. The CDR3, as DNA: TGTGCCAGCAGCCTAGGGTCTTCCGAGCAGTACTTC.

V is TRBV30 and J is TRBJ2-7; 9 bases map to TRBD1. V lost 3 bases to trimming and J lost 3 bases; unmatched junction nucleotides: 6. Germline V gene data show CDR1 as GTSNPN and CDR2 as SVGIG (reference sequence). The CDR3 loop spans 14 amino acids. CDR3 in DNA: TGTGCCTGGAGGAGACCGGGACAGGGCTACGAGCAGTACTTC. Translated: CAWRRPGQGYEQYF. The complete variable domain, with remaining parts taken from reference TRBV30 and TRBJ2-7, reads SQTIHQWPATLVQPVGSPLSLECTVEGTSNPNLYWYRQAAGRGLQLLFYSVGIGQISSEVPQNLSASRPQDRQFILSSKKLLLSDSGFYLCAWRRPGQGYEQYFGPGTRLTVT.

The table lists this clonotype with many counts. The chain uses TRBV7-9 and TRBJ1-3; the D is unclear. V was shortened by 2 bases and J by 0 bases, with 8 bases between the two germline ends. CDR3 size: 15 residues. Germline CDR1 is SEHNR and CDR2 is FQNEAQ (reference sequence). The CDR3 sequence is CASSLTPSSGNTIYF. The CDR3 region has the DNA TGTGCCAGCAGCTTAACACCGAGCTCTGGAAACACCATATATTTT. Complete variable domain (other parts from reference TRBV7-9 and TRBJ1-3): DTGVSQNPRHKITKRGQNVTFRCDPISEHNRLYWYRQTLGQGPEFLTYFQNEAQLEKSRLLSDRFSAERPKGSFSTLEIQRTEQGDSAMYLCASSLTPSSGNTIYFGEGSWLTVV.

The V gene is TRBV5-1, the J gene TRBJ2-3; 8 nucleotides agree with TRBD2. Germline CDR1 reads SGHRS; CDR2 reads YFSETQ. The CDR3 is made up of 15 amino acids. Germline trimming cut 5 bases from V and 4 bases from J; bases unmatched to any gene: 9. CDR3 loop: CASRQGGGPADTQYF. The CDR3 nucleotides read TGCGCCAGCAGGCAAGGCGGGGGGCCCGCAGATACGCAGTATTTT.

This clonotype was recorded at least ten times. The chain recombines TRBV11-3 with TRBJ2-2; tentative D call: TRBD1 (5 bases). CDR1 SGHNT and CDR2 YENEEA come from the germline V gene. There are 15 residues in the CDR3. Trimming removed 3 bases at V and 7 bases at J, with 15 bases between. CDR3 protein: CASSFAFQGRGELFF. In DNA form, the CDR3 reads TGTGCCAGCAGCTTTGCATTCCAGGGCCGCGGGGAGCTGTTTTTT.

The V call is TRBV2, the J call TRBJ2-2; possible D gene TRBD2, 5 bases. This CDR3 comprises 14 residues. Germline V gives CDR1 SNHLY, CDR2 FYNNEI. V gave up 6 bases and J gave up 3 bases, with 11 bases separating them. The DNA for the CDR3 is TGTGCCAGCAGGGAGGAGACTTACACCGGGGAGCTGTTTTTT. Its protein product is CASREETYTGELFF.

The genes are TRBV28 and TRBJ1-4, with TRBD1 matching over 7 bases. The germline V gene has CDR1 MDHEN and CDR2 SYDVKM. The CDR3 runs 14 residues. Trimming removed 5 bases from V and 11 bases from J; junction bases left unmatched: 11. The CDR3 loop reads CASSALTRQGKLFF. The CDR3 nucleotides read TGTGCCAGCAGTGCCCTCACCCGACAGGGCAAACTGTTTTTT.

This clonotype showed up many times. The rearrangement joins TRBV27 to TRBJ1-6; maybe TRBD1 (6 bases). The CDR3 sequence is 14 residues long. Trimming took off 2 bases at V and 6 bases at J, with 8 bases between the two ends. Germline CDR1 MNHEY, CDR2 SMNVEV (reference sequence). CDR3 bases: TGTGCCAGCAGTTTAGAGGGGGGTAATTCACCCCTCCACTTT. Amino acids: CASSLEGGNSPLHF.

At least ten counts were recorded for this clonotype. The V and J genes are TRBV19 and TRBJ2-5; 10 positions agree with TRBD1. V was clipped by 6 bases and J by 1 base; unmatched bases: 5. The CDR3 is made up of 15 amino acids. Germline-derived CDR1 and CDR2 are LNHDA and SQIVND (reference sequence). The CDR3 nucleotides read TGTGCCAGTAGGAAAGGACAGGGGGGCCAAGAGACCCAGTACTTC. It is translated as CASRKGQGGQETQYF.

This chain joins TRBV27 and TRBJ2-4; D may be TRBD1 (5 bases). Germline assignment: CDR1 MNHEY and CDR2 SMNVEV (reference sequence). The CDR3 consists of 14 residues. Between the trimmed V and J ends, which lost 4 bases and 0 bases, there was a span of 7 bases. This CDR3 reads CASSSTVAKNIQYF. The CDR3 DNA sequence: TGTGCCAGCAGTTCGACAGTAGCCAAAAACATTCAGTACTTC.

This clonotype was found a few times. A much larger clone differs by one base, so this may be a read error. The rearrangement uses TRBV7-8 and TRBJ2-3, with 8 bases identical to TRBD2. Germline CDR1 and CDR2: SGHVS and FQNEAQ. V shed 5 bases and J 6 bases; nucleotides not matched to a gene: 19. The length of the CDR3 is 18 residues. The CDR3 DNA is TGTGCCAGCAGCCCGGGACTAGTGGGAGGGCCGGCACTGGATACGCAGTATTTT. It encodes CASSPGLVGGPALDTQYF.

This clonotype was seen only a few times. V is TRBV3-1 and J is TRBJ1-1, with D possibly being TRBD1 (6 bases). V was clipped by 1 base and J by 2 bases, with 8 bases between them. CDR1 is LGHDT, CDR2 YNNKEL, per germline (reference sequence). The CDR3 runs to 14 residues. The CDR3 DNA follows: TGTGCCAGCAGCCAAGGGGGGGCTAACACTGAAGCTTTCTTT. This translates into CASSQGGANTEAFF.

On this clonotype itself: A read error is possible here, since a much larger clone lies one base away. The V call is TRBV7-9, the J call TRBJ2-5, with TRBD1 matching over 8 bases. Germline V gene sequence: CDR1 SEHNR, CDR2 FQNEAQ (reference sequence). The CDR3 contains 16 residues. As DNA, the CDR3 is TGTGCCAGCAGCTTACGTACTGAGGCAGGGGGCGAGACCCAGCACTTC. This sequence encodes CASSLRTEAGGETQHF.